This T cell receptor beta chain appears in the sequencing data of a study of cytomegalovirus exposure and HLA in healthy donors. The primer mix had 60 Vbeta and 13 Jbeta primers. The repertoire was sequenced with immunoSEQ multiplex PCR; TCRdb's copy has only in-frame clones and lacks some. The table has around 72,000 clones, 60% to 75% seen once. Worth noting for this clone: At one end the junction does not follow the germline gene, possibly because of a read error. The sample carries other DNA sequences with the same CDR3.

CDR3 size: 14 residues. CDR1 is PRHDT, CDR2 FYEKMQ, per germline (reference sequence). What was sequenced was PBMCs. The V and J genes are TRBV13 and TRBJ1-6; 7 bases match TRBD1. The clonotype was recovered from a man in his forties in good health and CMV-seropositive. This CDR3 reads CASSPGQYNSPLHF. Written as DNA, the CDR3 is TGTGCCAGCAGCCCGGGACAGTATAATTCCCCCCTCCACTTT. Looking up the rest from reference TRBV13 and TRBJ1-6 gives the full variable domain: AAGVIQSPRHLIKEKRETATLKCYPIPRHDTVYWYQQGPGQDPQFLISFYEKMQSDKGSIPDRFSAQQFSDYHSELNMSSLELGDSALYFCASSPGQYNSPLHFGNGTRLTVT.